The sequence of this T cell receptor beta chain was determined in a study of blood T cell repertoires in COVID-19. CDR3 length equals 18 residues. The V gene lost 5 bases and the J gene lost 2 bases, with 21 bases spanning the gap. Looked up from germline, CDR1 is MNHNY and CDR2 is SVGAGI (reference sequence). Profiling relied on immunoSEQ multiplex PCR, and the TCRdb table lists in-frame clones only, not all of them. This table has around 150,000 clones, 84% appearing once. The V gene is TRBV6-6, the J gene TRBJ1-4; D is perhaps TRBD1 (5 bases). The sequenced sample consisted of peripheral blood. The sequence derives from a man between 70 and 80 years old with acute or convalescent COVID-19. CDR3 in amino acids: CASSPGSGRGVTNEKLFF. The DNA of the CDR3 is TGTGCCAGCAGTCCCGGGTCGGGGAGGGGAGTTACTAATGAAAAACTGTTTTTT.